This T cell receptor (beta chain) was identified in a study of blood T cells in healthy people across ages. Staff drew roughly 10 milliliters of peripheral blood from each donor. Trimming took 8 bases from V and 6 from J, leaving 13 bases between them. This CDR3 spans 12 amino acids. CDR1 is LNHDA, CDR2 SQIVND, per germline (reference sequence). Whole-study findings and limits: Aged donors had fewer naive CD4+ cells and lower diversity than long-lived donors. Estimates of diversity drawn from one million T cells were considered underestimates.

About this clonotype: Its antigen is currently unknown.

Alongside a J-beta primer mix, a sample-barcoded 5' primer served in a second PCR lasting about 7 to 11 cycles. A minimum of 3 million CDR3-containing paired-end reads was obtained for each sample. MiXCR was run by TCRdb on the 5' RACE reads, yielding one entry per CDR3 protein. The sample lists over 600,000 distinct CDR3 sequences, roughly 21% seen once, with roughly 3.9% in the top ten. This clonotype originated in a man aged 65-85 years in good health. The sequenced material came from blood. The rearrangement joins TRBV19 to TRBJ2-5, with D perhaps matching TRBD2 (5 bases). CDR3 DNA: TGTGCCAGTGCCGGGAACGGGAAGACCCAGTACTTC. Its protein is CASAGNGKTQYF.